This is a list of T cell receptor beta chains from one sample in a study of blood T cell repertoires in COVID-19. The table came from immunoSEQ multiplex PCR; TCRdb's copy has only in-frame clones and leaves some out. The sample lists about 400,000 clones, approximately 84% occurring once. The sample consisted of PBMCs or T cells enriched from blood (not recorded which). The receptors come from a woman in her thirties who had recovered from COVID-19. Both conserved end residues are part of each CDR3. The order of the fields is J gene, V gene, CDR3 protein.

TRBJ2-5 | TRBV3-1/TRBV3-2 | CASSPPGLQRETQYF
TRBJ2-7 | TRBV18 | CASSPRQGGREQYF
TRBJ2-1 | TRBV10-2 | CASMAGSGNEQFF
TRBJ2-2 | TRBV7-6 | CASSLYAGGEGTGELFF
TRBJ1-3 | TRBV7-8 | CASSPGAISGNTIYF
TRBJ2-2 | TRBV6-6 | CASSYSGYGTGELFF
TRBJ1-3 | TRBV19 | CASSFTGTGVSGNTIYF
TRBJ2-5 | TRBV3-1/TRBV3-2 | CASSHLWQGAQETQYF
TRBJ1-5 | TRBV27 | CASSLSRTGGGDQPQHF
TRBJ1-5 | TRBV6-5 | CASRKGQGNQPQHF
TRBJ2-7 | TRBV5-4 | CASSVTDSYEQYF
TRBJ1-2 | TRBV2 | CASSEDPGKNNYGYTF
TRBJ1-5 | TRBV6-5 | CASSSPDSQPQHF
TRBJ2-1 | TRBV5-1 | CASSPASGAYNEQFF
TRBJ1-1 | TRBV10-1 | CARVRAAAFF
TRBJ1-1 | TRBV29-1 | CSGIRENTEAFF
TRBJ1-2 | TRBV6-2/TRBV6-3 | CASSFATLLGGYTF
TRBJ1-1 | TRBV29-1 | CSVEDRTGGAREAFF
TRBJ2-5 | TRBV5-4 | CASSPSEAGGFRETQYF
TRBJ1-2 | TRBV11-2 | CATPSDSGYTF
TRBJ1-4 | TRBV19 | CASSMGQNEKLFF
TRBJ2-3 | TRBV7-9 | CASSLGGTRNTQYF
TRBJ1-1 | TRBV2 | CASTDRERTTFF
TRBJ1-3 | TRBV15 | CATSYNSPGNTIYF
TRBJ2-7 | TRBV5-1 | CASSLQGSYEQYF
TRBJ2-7 | TRBV19 | CASSIGNRGQDEQYF
TRBJ2-3 | TRBV7-9 | CASSSVDTQYF
TRBJ1-5 | TRBV28 | CASQGAQSNQPQHF
TRBJ1-5 | TRBV28 | CASSLGGGSNQPQHF
TRBJ1-2 | TRBV9 | CASSDTLGRGDYGYTF
TRBJ2-1 | TRBV25-1 | CASSEYREFEQFF
TRBJ1-1 | TRBV3-1/TRBV3-2 | CASSLRGGYVNTEAFF
TRBJ1-1 | TRBV7-9 | CASSPLTEAFF
TRBJ2-5 | TRBV11-2 | CASSLTPGLAGREETQYF
TRBJ2-1 | TRBV7-3 | CASSTLAGVYNEQFF
TRBJ1-2 | TRBV11-2 | CASSLDRLSNYGYTF
TRBJ2-7 | TRBV19 | CASSRAGTGVEQYF
TRBJ2-3 | TRBV20-1 | CSASLGASTDTQYF
TRBJ2-7 | TRBV4-2 | CASSQAGAGGFHEQYF
TRBJ1-5 | TRBV7-2 | CASSYDRVGNQPQHF
TRBJ1-4 | TRBV30 | CAWTPGGGRLEKLFF
TRBJ1-6 | TRBV10-3 | CALRRTDNSPLHF
TRBJ2-2 | TRBV6-5 | CAISPGTGATGELFF
TRBJ1-6 | TRBV7-2 | CASSLGGTNSPLHF
TRBJ1-6 | TRBV18 | CASSPLQGTNSPLHF
TRBJ2-2 | TRBV5-4 | CASSRQGTGELFF